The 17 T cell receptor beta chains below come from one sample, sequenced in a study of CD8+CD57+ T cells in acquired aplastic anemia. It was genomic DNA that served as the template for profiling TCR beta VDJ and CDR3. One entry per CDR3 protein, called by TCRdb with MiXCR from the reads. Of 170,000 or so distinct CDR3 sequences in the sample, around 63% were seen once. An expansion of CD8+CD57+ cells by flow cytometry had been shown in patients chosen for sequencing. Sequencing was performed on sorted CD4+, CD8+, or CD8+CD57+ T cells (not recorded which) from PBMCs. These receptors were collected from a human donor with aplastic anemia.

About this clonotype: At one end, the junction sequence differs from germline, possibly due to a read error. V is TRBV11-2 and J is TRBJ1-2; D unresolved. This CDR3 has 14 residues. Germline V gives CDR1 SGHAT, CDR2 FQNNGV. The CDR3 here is CACRDVQETYGYTF. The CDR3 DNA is TGTGCCTGCAGAGACGTGCAAGAAACCTATGGCTACACCTTC.

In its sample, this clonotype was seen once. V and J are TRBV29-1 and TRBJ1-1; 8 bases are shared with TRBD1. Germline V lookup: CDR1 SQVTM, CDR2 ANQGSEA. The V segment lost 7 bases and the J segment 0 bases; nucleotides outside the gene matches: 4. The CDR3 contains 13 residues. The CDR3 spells CSAATGVNTEAFF. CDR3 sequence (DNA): TGCAGCGCCGCGACAGGGGTGAACACTGAAGCTTTCTTT.

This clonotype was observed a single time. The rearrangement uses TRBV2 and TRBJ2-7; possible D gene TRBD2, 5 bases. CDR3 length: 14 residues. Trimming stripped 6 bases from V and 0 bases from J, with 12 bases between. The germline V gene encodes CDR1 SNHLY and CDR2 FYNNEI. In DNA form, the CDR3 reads TGTGCCAGCAGATATGTGACTAACTCCTACGAGCAGTACTTC. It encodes CASRYVTNSYEQYF.

CDR3 sequence reads: CATSDLDRNTGELFF. CDR3 nucleotides: TGTGCCACCAGTGATTTGGACAGAAACACCGGGGAGCTGTTTTTT. The V gene is TRBV24-1, the J gene TRBJ2-2; weak D call: TRBD1 (5 bases). The V end was cut by 0 bases, the J end by 2 bases, with 6 bases between. Germline V CDR1 and CDR2: KGHDR, SFDVKD. CDR3 size: 15 residues.

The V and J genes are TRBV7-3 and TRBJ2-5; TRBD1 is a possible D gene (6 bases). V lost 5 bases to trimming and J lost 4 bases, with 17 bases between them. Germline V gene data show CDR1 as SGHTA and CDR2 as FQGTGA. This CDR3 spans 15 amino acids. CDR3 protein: CASSVSPSRGETQYF. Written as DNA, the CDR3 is TGTGCCAGCAGCGTATCGCCTTCCAGGGGAGAGACCCAGTACTTC.

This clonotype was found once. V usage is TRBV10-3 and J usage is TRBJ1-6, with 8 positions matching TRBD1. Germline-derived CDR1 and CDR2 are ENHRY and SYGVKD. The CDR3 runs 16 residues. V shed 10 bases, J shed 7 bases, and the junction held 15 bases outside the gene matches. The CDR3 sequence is CATRDVGQGRNSPLHF. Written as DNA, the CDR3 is TGTGCCACCAGAGACGTCGGACAGGGCCGAAATTCACCCCTCCACTTT.

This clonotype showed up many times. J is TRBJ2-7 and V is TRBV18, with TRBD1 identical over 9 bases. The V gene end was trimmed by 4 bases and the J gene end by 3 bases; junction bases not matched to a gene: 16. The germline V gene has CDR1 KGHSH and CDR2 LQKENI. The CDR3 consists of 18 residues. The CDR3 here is CASSQRGQGKLLVYEQYF. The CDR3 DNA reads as TGTGCCAGCTCACAACGGGGACAGGGAAAGTTGTTAGTCTACGAGCAGTACTTC.

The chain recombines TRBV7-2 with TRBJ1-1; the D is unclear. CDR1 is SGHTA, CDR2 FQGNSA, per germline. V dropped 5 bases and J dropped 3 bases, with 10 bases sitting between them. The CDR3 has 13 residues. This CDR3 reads CASSPHGHTEAFF. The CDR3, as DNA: TGTGCCAGCAGCCCCCACGGACACACTGAAGCTTTCTTT. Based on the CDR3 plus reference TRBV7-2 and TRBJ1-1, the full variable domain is GAGVSQSPSNKVTEKGKDVELRCDPISGHTALYWYRQSLGQGLEFLIYFQGNSAPDKSGLPSDRFSAERTGGSVSTLTIQRTQQEDSAVYLCASSPHGHTEAFFGQGTRLTVV.

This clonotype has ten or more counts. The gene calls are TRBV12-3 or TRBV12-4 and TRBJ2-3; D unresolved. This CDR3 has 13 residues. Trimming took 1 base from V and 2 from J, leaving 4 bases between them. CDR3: CASSLDSTDTQYF. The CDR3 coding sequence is TGTGCCAGCAGTTTAGACTCCACAGATACGCAGTATTTT.

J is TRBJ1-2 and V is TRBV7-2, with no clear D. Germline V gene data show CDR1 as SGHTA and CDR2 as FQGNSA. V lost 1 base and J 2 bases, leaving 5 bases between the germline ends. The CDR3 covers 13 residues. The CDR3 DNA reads TGTGCCAGCAGCTTAGATCAAAACTATGGCTACACCTTC. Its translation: CASSLDQNYGYTF.

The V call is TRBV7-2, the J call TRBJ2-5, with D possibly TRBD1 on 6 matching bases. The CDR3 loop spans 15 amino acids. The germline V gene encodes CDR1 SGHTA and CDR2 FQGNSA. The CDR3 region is CASKLLGGSQETQYF. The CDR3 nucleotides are TGTGCGAGTAAACTCTTAGGGGGATCCCAAGAGACCCAGTACTTC.

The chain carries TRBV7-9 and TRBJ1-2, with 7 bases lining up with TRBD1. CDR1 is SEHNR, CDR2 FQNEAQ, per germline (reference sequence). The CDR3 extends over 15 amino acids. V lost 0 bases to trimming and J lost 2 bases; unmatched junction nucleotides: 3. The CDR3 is CASSLAPGQNYGYTF. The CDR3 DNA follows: TGTGCCAGCAGCTTAGCGCCGGGACAGAACTATGGCTACACCTTC.

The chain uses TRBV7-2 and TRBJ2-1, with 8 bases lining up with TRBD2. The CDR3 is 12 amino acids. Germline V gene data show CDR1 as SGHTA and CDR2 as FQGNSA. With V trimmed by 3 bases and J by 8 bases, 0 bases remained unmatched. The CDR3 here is CASSFGRDEQFF. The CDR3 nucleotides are TGTGCCAGCAGCTTCGGGAGGGATGAGCAGTTCTTC.

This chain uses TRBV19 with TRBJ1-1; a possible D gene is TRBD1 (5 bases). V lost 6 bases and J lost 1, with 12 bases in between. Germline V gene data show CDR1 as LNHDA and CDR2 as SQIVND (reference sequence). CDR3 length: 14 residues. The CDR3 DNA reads TGTGCCAGTAGGAACCCAGGGTCGAACACTGAAGCTTTCTTT. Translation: CASRNPGSNTEAFF.

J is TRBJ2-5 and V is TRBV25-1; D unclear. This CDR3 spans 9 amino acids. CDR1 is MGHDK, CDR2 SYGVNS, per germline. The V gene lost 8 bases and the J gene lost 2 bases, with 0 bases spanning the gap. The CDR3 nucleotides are TGTGCCAGCCAAGAGACCCAGTACTTC. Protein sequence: CASQETQYF.

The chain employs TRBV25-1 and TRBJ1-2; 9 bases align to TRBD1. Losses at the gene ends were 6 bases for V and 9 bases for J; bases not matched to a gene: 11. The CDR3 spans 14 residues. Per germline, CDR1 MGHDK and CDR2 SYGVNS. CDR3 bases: TGTGCCAGCAGGGGGACAGGGATGAGTGTTAGCTACACCTTC. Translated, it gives CASRGTGMSVSYTF.

The CDR3 protein is CAISRRGTRVSEQFF. In DNA form, the CDR3 reads TGTGCCATCAGCCGGAGGGGGACCAGGGTAAGTGAGCAGTTCTTC. This chain links TRBV10-3 with TRBJ2-1, with D perhaps given as TRBD1 or TRBD2 (6 bases each). The CDR3 has 15 residues. V lost 6 bases and J 9 bases, leaving 21 bases between the germline ends. In germline, CDR1 is ENHRY, CDR2 SYGVKD.